This is a list of T cell receptor beta chains from one sample in a study of T cell responses to AZD1222 COVID-19 vaccine. The table came from immunoSEQ multiplex PCR; TCRdb's copy has only in-frame clones and leaves some out. The table lists tens of thousands of clones, around nine tenths of them singletons, with less than 5.5% in the top ten. The sequencing here drew on peripheral blood, taken on day 0 of MenACWY control vaccination. These TCRs come from an adult in good health. Both conserved end residues are trimmed from each CDR3.

j_gene,v_gene,CDR3aa
TRBJ1-4,TRBV5-1,ASSTGQENEKLF
TRBJ1-3,TRBV7-6,ASSQGPFSGNTIY
TRBJ2-7,TRBV18,ASSPHAPGQGTYEQY
TRBJ1-1,TRBV6-5,ASSYGPGETEAF
TRBJ1-6,TRBV12-5,ASGLWALESPLH
TRBJ1-1,TRBV6-5,ASSYQQGLSIAEAF
TRBJ1-1,TRBV19,ASSPHTVAEAF
TRBJ1-5,TRBV20-1,SASHGAGDNQPQH
TRBJ1-1,TRBV23-1,ASSQWGGITEAF
TRBJ1-5,TRBV4-3,ASSQDGGAGQPQH
TRBJ2-3,TRBV2,ASRGQDTSSTDTQY
TRBJ2-5,TRBV29-1,SVLPGGFQETQY
TRBJ1-1,TRBV10-3,AVTDMNTEAF
TRBJ1-2,TRBV27,ASSLGGQASPYGYT
TRBJ2-7,TRBV5-1,ASSLEQGYEQY
TRBJ2-1,TRBV11-1,ASSLANPGLAGVDEQF
TRBJ1-2,TRBV28,ASSPGDRRNT
TRBJ1-1,TRBV5-4,ASSEGQGGHTEAF
TRBJ1-2,TRBV23-1,ASRTPERGRDYGYT
TRBJ2-7,TRBV29-1,SVGGGIYEQY
TRBJ2-5,TRBV28,ASSLRTGTSRPQY
TRBJ2-5,TRBV5-1,ASSLGLAGGLETQY
TRBJ2-7,TRBV6-5,ASSYQTVEILYEQY
TRBJ2-7,TRBV4-3,ASSIGRGNEQY
TRBJ1-6,TRBV5-6,ASSPRQGSSYNSPLH